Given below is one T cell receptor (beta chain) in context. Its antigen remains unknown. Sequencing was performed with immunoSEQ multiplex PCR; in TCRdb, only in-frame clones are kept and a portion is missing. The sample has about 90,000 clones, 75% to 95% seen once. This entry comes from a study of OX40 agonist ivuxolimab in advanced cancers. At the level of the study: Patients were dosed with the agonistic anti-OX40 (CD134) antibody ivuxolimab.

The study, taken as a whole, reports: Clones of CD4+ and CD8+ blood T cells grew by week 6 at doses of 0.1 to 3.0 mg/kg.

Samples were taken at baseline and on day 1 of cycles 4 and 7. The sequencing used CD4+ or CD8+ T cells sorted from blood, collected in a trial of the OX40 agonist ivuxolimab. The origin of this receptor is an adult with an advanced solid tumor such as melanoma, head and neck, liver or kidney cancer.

The DNA for the CDR3 is TGTGCCAGCAGTGAAGGAGCCAGGGCTAATCAGCCCCAGCATTTT. This gives the protein CASSEGARANQPQHF. This chain joins TRBV6-1 and TRBJ1-5, with a tentative D call TRBD1 (5 bases). From germline, CDR1 is MNHNS and CDR2 SASEGT. CDR3 size: 15 residues. Trimming left V 1 base short and J 4 bases short, with 11 bases between.